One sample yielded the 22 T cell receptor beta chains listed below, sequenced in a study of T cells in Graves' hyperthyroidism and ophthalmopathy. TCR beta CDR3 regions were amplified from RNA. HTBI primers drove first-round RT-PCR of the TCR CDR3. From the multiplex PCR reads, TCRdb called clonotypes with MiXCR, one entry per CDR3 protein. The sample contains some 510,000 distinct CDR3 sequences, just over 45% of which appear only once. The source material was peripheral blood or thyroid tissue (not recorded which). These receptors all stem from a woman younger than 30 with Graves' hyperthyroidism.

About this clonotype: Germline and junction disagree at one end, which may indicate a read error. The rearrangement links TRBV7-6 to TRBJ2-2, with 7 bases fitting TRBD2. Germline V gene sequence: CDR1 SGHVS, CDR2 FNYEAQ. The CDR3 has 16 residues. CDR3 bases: TGTGCCGGCAGCTTAGAGTCTAGCGGGAACACCGGGGAGCTGTTTTTT. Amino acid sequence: CAGSLESSGNTGELFF.

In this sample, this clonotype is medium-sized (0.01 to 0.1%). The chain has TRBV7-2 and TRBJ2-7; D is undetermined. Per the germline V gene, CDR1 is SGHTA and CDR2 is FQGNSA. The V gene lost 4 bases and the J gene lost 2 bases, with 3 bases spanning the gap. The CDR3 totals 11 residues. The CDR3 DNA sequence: TGTGCCAGCAGCTCCACCTACGAGCAGTACTTC. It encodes CASSSTYEQYF.

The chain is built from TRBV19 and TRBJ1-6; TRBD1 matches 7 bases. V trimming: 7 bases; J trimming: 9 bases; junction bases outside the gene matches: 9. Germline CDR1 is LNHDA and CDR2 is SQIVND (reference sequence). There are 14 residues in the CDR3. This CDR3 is CASMGDSLSSPLHF. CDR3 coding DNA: TGTGCCAGTATGGGGGACAGTTTGAGTTCACCCCTCCACTTT.

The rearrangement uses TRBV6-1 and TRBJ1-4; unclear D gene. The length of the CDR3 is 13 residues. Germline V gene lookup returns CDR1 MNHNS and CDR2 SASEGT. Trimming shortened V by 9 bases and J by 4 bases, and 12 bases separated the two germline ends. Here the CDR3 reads CASNVGYNEKLFF. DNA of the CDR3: TGTGCCAGTAACGTGGGATATAATGAAAAACTGTTTTTT.

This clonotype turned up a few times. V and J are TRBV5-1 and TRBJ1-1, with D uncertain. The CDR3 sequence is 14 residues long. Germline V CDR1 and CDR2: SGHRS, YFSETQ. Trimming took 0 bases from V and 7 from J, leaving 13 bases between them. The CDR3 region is CASSLVGGEHEAFF. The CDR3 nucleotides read TGCGCCAGCAGCTTGGTAGGCGGGGAACATGAAGCTTTCTTT.

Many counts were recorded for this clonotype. The CDR3 bases are TGCAGCGGGAGTGCGGGGAGCAATCAGCCCCAGCATTTT. Protein: CSGSAGSNQPQHF. J is TRBJ1-5 and V is TRBV29-1; D gene ambiguous. Trimming shortened V by 7 bases and J by 1 base, and 11 bases separated the two germline ends. The V gene's germline CDR1 is SQVTM and CDR2 ANQGSEA. The CDR3 covers 13 residues.

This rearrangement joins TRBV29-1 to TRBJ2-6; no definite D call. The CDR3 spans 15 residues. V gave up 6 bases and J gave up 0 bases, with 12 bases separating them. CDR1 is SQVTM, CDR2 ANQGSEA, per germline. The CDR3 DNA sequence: TGCAGCGTGGCAGTGGGCGGCTCTGGGGCCAACGTCCTGACTTTC. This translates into CSVAVGGSGANVLTF.

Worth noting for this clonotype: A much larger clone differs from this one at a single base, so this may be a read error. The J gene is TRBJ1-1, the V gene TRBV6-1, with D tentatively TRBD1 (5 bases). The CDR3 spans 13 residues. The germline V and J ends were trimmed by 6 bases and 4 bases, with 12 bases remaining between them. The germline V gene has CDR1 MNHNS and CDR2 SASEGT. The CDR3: CASRNLQGTEAFF. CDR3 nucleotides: TGTGCCAGCAGGAACCTTCAGGGCACTGAAGCTTTCTTT.

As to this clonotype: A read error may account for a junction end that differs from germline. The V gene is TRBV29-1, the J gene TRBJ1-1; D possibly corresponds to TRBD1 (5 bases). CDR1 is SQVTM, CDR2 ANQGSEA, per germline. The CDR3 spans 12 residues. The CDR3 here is CAWTPGNTEAFF. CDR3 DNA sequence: TGTGCCTGGACACCGGGGAACACTGAAGCTTTCTTT.

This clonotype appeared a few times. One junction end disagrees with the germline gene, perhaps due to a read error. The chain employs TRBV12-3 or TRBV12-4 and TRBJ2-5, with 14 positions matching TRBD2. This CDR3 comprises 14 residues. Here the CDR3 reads CASSPGTSGSGQYF. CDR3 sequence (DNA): TGCGCCAGCAGCCCGGGGACTAGCGGGAGTGGGCAGTACTTC.

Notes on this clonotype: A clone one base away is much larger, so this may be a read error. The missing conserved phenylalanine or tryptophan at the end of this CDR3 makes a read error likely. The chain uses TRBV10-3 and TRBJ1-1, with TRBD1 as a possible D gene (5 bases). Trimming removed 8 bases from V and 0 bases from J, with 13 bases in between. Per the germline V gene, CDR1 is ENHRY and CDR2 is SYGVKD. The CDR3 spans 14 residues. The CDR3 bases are TGTGCCATCGGCCCGGGGGGAATGAACACTGAAGCTTTCCTT. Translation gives CAIGPGGMNTEAFL.

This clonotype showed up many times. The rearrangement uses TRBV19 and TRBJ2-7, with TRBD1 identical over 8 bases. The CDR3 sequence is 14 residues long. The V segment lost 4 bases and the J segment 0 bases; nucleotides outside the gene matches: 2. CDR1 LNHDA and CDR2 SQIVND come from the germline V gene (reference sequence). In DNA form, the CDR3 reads TGTGCCAGTAGTACCGGGACAGGCTCCTACGAGCAGTACTTC. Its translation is CASSTGTGSYEQYF.

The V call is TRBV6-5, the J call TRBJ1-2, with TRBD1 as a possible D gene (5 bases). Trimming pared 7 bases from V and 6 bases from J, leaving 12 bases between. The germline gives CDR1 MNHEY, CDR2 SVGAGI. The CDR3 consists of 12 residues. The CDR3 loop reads CASTNGAHGYTF. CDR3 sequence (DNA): TGTGCCAGCACCAACGGGGCCCATGGCTACACCTTC.

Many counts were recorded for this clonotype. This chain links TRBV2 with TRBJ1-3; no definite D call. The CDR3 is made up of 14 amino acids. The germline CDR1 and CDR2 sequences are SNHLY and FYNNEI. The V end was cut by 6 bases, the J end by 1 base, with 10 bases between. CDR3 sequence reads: CASRDTESGNTIYF. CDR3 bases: TGTGCCAGCAGGGATACGGAATCTGGAAACACCATATATTTT.

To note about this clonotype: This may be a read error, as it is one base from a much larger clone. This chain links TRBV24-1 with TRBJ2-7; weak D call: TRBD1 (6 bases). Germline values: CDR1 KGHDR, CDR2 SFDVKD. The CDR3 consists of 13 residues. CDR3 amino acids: CTTSEDSRTEQYF. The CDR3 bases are TGTACCACCAGCGAGGACAGCCGTACGGAGCAGTACTTC.

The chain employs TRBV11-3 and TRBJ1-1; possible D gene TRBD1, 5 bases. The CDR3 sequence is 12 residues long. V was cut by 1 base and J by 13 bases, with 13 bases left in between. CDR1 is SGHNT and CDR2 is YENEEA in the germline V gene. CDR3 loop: CASSLGGKVGFF. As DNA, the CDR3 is TGTGCCAGCAGCTTAGGGGGGAAGGTTGGTTTCTTT.

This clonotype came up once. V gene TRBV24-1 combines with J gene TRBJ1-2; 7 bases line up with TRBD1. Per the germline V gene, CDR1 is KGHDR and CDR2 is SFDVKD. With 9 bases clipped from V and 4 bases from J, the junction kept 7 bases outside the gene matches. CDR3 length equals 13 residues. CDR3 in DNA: TGTGCCACCGCAACAGGGGTCCGCTATGGCTACACCTTC. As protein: CATATGVRYGYTF.

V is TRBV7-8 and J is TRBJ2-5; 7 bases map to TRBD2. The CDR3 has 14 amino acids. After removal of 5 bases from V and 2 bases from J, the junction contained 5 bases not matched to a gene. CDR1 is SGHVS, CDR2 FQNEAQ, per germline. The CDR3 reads CASSAPGGQETQYF. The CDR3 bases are TGTGCCAGCAGCGCGCCGGGGGGACAAGAGACCCAGTACTTC. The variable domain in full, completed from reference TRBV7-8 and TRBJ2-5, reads GAGVSQSPRYKVAKRGQDVALRCDPISGHVSLFWYQQALGQGPEFLTYFQNEAQLDKSGLPSDRFFAERPEGSVSTLKIQRTQQEDSAVYLCASSAPGGQETQYFGPGTRLLVL.

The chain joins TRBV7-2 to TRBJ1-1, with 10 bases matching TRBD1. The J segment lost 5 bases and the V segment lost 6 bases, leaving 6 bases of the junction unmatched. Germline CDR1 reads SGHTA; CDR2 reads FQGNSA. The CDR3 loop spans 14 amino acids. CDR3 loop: CASSTTGGSTEAFF. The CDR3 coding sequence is TGTGCCAGCAGTACGACAGGGGGCTCTACTGAAGCTTTCTTT.

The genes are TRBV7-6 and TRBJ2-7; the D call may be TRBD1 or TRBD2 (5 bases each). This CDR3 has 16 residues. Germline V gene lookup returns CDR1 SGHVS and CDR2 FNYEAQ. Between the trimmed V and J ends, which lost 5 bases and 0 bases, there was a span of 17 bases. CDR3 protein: CASSSGTGTSSYEQYF. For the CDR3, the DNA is TGTGCCAGCAGCAGTGGGACCGGGACGAGCTCCTACGAGCAGTACTTC.

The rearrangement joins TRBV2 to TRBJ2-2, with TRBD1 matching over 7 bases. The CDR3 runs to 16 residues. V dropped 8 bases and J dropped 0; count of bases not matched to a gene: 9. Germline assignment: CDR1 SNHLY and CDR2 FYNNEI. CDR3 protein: CASEESGGPNTGELFF. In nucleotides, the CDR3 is TGTGCCAGCGAGGAATCAGGGGGACCGAACACCGGGGAGCTGTTTTTT.

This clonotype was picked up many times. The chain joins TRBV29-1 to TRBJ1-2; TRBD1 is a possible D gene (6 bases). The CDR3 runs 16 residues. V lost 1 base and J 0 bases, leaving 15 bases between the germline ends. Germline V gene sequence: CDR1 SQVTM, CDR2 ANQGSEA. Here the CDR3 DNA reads TGCAGCGTTGAAGGTCAGGGGCTTTACACTAACTATGGCTACACCTTC. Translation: CSVEGQGLYTNYGYTF.